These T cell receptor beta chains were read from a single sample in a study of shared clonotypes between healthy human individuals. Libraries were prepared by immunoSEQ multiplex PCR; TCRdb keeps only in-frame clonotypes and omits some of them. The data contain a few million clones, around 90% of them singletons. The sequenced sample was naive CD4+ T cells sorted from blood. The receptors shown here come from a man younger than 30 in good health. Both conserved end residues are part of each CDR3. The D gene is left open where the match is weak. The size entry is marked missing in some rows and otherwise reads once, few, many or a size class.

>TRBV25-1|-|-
CASSKAGFNQPQHF
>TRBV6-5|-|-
CASGRGEHQPQHF
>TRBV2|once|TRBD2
CASSGASGRAGETQYF
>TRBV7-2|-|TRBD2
CASSLAGGLAGTLNEQFF
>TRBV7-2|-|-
CASRPTSTDTQYF
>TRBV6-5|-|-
CASSYSQGGDEKLFF
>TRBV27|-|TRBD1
CASSSSGTGVGEQYF
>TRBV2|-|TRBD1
CASSGPGQSMNTEAFF
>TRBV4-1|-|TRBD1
CASSQDRIGRGQDNYGYTF
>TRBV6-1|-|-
CASSESGGGFRGYTF
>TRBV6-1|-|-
CASSEAGEVYGYTF
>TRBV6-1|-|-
CASRAWGSKAFF
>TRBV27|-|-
CASSFPTLGGSGNTIYF
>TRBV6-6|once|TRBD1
CASSYQGGGYTF
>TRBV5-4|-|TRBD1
CASSEGQANTGELFF
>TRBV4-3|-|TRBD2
CASSPEVGLAGASSTDTQYF
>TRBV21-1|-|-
CASSKALGGYTF
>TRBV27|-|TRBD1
CASSLSNRGRWEQYF
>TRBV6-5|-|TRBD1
CASRPGQGDTGELFF
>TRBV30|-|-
CAWSLFPGWSEAFF
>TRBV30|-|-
CAWSVKGRAFYEQYF
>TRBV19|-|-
CATGEAALSYNSPLHF
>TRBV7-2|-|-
CASSPQVGTEAFF
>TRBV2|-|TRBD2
CATGSGTTDSYNEQFF
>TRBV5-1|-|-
CASSLAGAGSEAFF
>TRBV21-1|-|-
CASNPGGRADTGELFF
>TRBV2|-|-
CASSESQGNTGELFF
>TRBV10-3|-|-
CAISESGRTDTQYF
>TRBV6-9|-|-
CASRDVRPSRSYEQYF
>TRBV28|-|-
CATTAPWAYGYTF
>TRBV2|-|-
CASSASGAANEKLFF
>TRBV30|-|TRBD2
CAWSVRAGGPRETQYF
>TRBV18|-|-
CASSPKTGSYEQYF
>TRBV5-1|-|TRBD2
CASRTSGDSYEQYF
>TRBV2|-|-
CASSQGTVQETQYF
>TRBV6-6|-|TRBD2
CASKREELNTGELFF
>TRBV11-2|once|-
CASSSGQSRGYGYTF
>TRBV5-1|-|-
CASSRDPALGELFF
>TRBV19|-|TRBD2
CASSSPGGTSGPEQYF
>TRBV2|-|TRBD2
CASRKGMTSGNQETQYF
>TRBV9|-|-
CASSVGVGAGELFF
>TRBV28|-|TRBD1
CASSLQTGAGQPQHF
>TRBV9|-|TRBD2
CASSLTSGGADTQYF
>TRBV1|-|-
CTSSPGLVKVEQFF
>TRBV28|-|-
CASSVAMGGLTHLGYTF
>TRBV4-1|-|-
CASSQEGKGGNQPQHF
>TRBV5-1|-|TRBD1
CASSLAGTGGTDTQYF
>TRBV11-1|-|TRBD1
CASSLGDRGRTYTGELFF
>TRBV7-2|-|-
CASSLLLAPTDTQYF
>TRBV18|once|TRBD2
CASSLLAGAQSYEQYF
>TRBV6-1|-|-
CASSAIPGNNQPQHF
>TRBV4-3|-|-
CASSQDYGTGNSGANVLTF
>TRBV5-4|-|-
CASSFGSSSGNTIYF
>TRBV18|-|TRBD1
CASSPGDRGFEQYF
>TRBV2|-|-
CASSLQGFYNEQFF
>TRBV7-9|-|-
CASSTAGSNEKLFF
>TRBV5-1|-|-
CASRTPGRSYEQYF